This entry is about one T cell receptor (beta chain). The table came from immunoSEQ multiplex PCR; TCRdb's copy has only in-frame clones and leaves some out. The sample lists about half a million clones, roughly 80% seen once, with approximately 11% in the top ten. The source of the sample is a study of shared clonotypes between healthy human individuals. The sequencing sample was made of PBMCs. The receptor was isolated from a middle-aged woman in good health. Some clones in this sample may be carry-over from other donors' samples.

The CDR3 loop reads CASSEGSGSNEQFF. The CDR3 DNA follows: TGTGCCAGCAGTGAGGGTAGCGGGAGCAATGAGCAGTTCTTC. The chain carries TRBV2 and TRBJ2-1, with 9 positions matching TRBD2. Losses at the gene ends were 3 bases for V and 6 bases for J; bases not matched to a gene: 3. Germline loops: CDR1 SNHLY, CDR2 FYNNEI. The CDR3 is 14 residues long.